One sample yielded the 32 T cell receptor beta chains listed below, sequenced in a study of T cell responses to AZD1222 COVID-19 vaccine. Assay: immunoSEQ multiplex PCR; the TCRdb copy retains only in-frame clones and omits some. The table lists 30,000 to 35,000 clones, 75% to 90% of them singletons. This specimen was peripheral blood, taken on day 0 of AZD1222 vaccination. These receptor sequences come from an adult in good health.

The rearrangement joins TRBV27 to TRBJ2-7; no reliable D call. Germline assignment: CDR1 MNHEY and CDR2 SMNVEV (reference sequence). V lost 6 bases and J 3 bases, leaving 6 bases between the germline ends. This CDR3 has 11 amino acids. CDR3 amino acids: CASSVRYEQYF. CDR3 nucleotides: TGTGCCAGCAGCGTCCGCTACGAGCAGTACTTC.

The chain joins TRBV6-5 to TRBJ2-4; possible D gene TRBD2, 5 bases. CDR1 and CDR2 (germline): MNHEY, SVGAGI. V was trimmed by 6 bases and J by 7 bases, leaving 16 bases between them. The CDR3 spans 14 residues. CDR3 nucleotides: TGTGCCAGCAGCCTAGACGGGATATCTAACATTCAGTACTTC. Residues: CASSLDGISNIQYF.

This chain uses TRBV19 with TRBJ1-5; D possibly corresponds to TRBD1 (6 bases). Germline loops: CDR1 LNHDA, CDR2 SQIVND (reference sequence). The CDR3 has 14 residues. Trimming took 3 bases from V and 0 from J, leaving 6 bases between them. The CDR3 DNA sequence: TGTGCCAGTAGTATGGACAGTAGCAATCAGCCCCAGCATTTT. It is translated as CASSMDSSNQPQHF.

The chain carries TRBV6-5 and TRBJ1-2, with 7 bases lining up with TRBD1. The CDR3 runs to 15 residues. Trimming at V came to 8 bases and at J to 8 bases, leaving 17 bases not matched to a gene. In germline, CDR1 is MNHEY, CDR2 SVGAGI. CDR3 nucleotides: TGTGCCAGCGGACGGGGACAGATGGTAGTTGAAGGCTACACCTTC. Translated: CASGRGQMVVEGYTF.

The V call is TRBV10-1, the J call TRBJ2-1; possibly TRBD2 for D (5 bases). From germline, CDR1 is WNHNN and CDR2 SYGVQD (reference sequence). V gave up 2 bases and J gave up 7 bases, with 12 bases separating them. This CDR3 region has 14 residues. The CDR3 DNA sequence: TGCGCCAGCAGTGAGAATGACCGGAGGAATGAGCAGTTCTTC. Translation: CASSENDRRNEQFF.

The V gene is TRBV7-8, the J gene TRBJ2-3, with D unclear. In germline, CDR1 is SGHVS, CDR2 FQNEAQ. This CDR3 is 14 amino acids long. Trimming pared 6 bases from V and 2 bases from J, leaving 12 bases between. In nucleotides, the CDR3 is TGTGCCAGCAGTGACCTCGGCACCACAGATACGCAGTATTTT. Encoded protein: CASSDLGTTDTQYF.

A single count supports this clone. The chain has TRBV27 and TRBJ2-1; unclear D gene. The V and J ends lost 3 bases and 1 base respectively, with 13 bases between them. CDR3 size: 16 residues. Germline CDR1 reads MNHEY; CDR2 reads SMNVEV (reference sequence). CDR3 protein: CASSFVAFGSYNEQFF. The CDR3 DNA is TGTGCCAGCAGTTTCGTGGCGTTTGGATCCTACAATGAGCAGTTCTTC.

The chain couples TRBV7-2 to TRBJ2-7, with D perhaps being TRBD1 or TRBD2 (6 bases each). V lost 6 bases and J lost 0, with 15 bases in between. Germline V lookup: CDR1 SGHTA, CDR2 FQGNSA. CDR3 size: 15 residues. The CDR3 region has the DNA TGTGCCAGCAGGGGGGCGGGGACCTACTCCTACGAGCAGTACTTC. It encodes CASRGAGTYSYEQYF. The full variable domain, with the rest looked up from reference TRBV7-2 and TRBJ2-7, is GAGVSQSPSNKVTEKGKDVELRCDPISGHTALYWYRQSLGQGLEFLIYFQGNSAPDKSGLPSDRFSAERTGGSVSTLTIQRTQQEDSAVYLCASRGAGTYSYEQYFGPGTRLTVT.

The gene calls are TRBV28 and TRBJ2-7; 12 bases fit TRBD2. CDR3 length: 20 amino acids. Germline V gene sequence: CDR1 MDHEN, CDR2 SYDVKM. V lost 2 bases and J lost 3; bases outside the gene matches: 17. The CDR3 protein is CASSLPPGLAGGRRYYEQYF. The CDR3 DNA sequence: TGTGCCAGCAGTTTACCCCCGGGGCTAGCGGGAGGGAGAAGGTACTACGAGCAGTACTTC.

The V and J genes are TRBV20-1 and TRBJ1-6, with 8 bases fitting TRBD1. The J segment lost 7 bases and the V segment lost 3 bases, leaving 2 bases of the junction unmatched. Germline CDR1 and CDR2: DFQATT and SNEGSKA (reference sequence). CDR3 length: 13 residues. The CDR3 sequence is CSASGQGNSPLHF. The CDR3, as DNA: TGCAGTGCTAGTGGACAGGGCAATTCACCCCTCCACTTT.

The chain employs TRBV10-3 and TRBJ1-1; D remains ambiguous. V was cut by 6 bases and J by 5 bases, with 13 bases left in between. In germline, CDR1 is ENHRY, CDR2 SYGVKD. This CDR3 is built from 13 residues. CDR3 bases: TGTGCCATCAGCCCGGCGGGCCAGACTGAAGCTTTCTTT. Translation: CAISPAGQTEAFF.

This chain links TRBV6-5 with TRBJ2-1; 10 bases match TRBD2. The CDR3 has 15 amino acids. In germline, CDR1 is MNHEY, CDR2 SVGAGI. V lost 6 bases to trimming and J lost 7 bases; unmatched junction nucleotides: 9. The CDR3 loop reads CASSSLGLAMNEQFF. CDR3 in DNA: TGTGCCAGCAGCTCACTGGGACTAGCGATGAATGAGCAGTTCTTC.

The gene calls are TRBV27 and TRBJ1-5; TRBD1 matches 7 bases. With 6 bases clipped from V and 6 bases from J, the junction kept 17 bases outside the gene matches. Germline CDR1 MNHEY, CDR2 SMNVEV (reference sequence). This CDR3 contains 17 residues. The CDR3, as DNA: TGTGCCAGCAGGACCTTTGGGAGACAGGGAGGGCCTCAGCCCCAGCATTTT. Translating gives CASRTFGRQGGPQPQHF.

This rearrangement joins TRBV6-1 to TRBJ1-1, with 7 bases aligning to TRBD1. Per germline, CDR1 MNHNS and CDR2 SASEGT. J gave up 7 bases and V 3 bases, and 5 bases lay outside the gene matches. The CDR3 totals 13 residues. CDR3 residues: CASSETGTGEAFF. The CDR3 DNA is TGTGCCAGCAGTGAGACAGGGACTGGTGAAGCTTTCTTT.

The rearrangement links TRBV16 to TRBJ1-4; D gene uncertain. Trimming took off 0 bases at V and 3 bases at J, with 5 bases between the two ends. CDR1 and CDR2 (germline): KGHSY, FQNENV. This CDR3 has 14 amino acids. The CDR3 DNA is TGTGCCAGCAGCCAATCGCAGGCTAATGAAAAACTGTTTTTT. Translating gives CASSQSQANEKLFF.

V is TRBV24-1 and J is TRBJ2-2; 7 nucleotides match TRBD1. V lost 10 bases to trimming and J lost 3 bases; unmatched junction nucleotides: 7. The CDR3 has 14 residues. Looked up from germline, CDR1 is KGHDR and CDR2 is SFDVKD. The DNA of the CDR3 is TGTGCCACACGAGGGGGCGCCGACACCGGGGAGCTGTTTTTT. Its translation is CATRGGADTGELFF.

This clone was counted only a few times. For the CDR3, the DNA is TGTGCCAGCAGCCCCTACCGGGACAGGCATGGCTACACCTTC. Encoded protein: CASSPYRDRHGYTF. The J gene is TRBJ1-2, the V gene TRBV13; 8 bases are shared with TRBD1. Losses at the gene ends were 5 bases for V and 6 bases for J; bases not matched to a gene: 8. The CDR3 runs to 14 residues. Germline V lookup: CDR1 PRHDT, CDR2 FYEKMQ (reference sequence). Supplemented by reference TRBV13 and TRBJ1-2, the full variable domain reads AAGVIQSPRHLIKEKRETATLKCYPIPRHDTVYWYQQGPGQDPQFLISFYEKMQSDKGSIPDRFSAQQFSDYHSELNMSSLELGDSALYFCASSPYRDRHGYTFGSGTRLTVV.

This sequence joins TRBV3-1 (or the pseudogene TRBV3-2) and TRBJ1-2; TRBD1 matches 9 bases. This CDR3 is 15 amino acids long. The germline V gene encodes CDR1 LGHDT and CDR2 YNNKEL (reference sequence). The V gene end was trimmed by 3 bases and the J gene end by 8 bases; junction bases not matched to a gene: 10. The CDR3 coding sequence is TGTGCCAGCAGCCATAAAGGGACAGGGTTTTTGGGCTACACCTTC. This gives the protein CASSHKGTGFLGYTF.

J is TRBJ1-2 and V is TRBV2; D is possibly TRBD1 (6 bases). Germline V gives CDR1 SNHLY, CDR2 FYNNEI. The CDR3 has 13 residues. V was clipped by 5 bases and J by 8 bases, with 15 bases between them. CDR3: CASSPGGGQGYTF. The CDR3, as DNA: TGTGCCAGCAGTCCCGGGGGGGGCCAGGGCTACACCTTC.

This clone was detected only a few times. The V gene is TRBV7-9, the J gene TRBJ1-2; tentative D call: TRBD1 (6 bases). Germline V gene sequence: CDR1 SEHNR, CDR2 FQNEAQ (reference sequence). This CDR3 contains 11 residues. Trimming removed 6 bases at V and 10 bases at J, with 12 bases between. The CDR3 reads CASSYGQFYTF. As DNA, the CDR3 is TGTGCCAGCAGTTACGGACAGTTCTACACCTTC.

This chain connects TRBV6-5 to TRBJ2-7; possibly TRBD1 for D (5 bases). V was clipped by 10 bases and J by 1 base, with 17 bases between them. Per the germline V gene, CDR1 is MNHEY and CDR2 is SVGAGI. The CDR3 has 14 amino acids. This CDR3 reads CATTGSQESYEQYF. CDR3 in DNA: TGTGCCACTACAGGCTCTCAGGAATCCTACGAGCAGTACTTC.

This chain uses TRBV30 with TRBJ1-2; possible D gene TRBD1, 5 bases. This CDR3 has 14 residues. V was cut by 6 bases and J by 4 bases, with 18 bases left in between. Germline V lookup: CDR1 GTSNPN, CDR2 SVGIG (reference sequence). The DNA for the CDR3 is TGTGCCTGCGACAAGGGGACGACGGGCTATGGCTACACCTTC. It translates to CACDKGTTGYGYTF.

The V and J genes are TRBV27 and TRBJ2-1; TRBD1 matches at 8 bases. CDR1 MNHEY and CDR2 SMNVEV come from the germline V gene (reference sequence). This CDR3 comprises 16 residues. Trimming at V came to 4 bases and at J to 2 bases, leaving 7 bases not matched to a gene. The CDR3 loop reads CASSSLAGGAYNEQFF. CDR3 DNA: TGTGCCAGCAGTTCGTTGGCAGGGGGCGCCTACAATGAGCAGTTCTTC.

V is TRBV19 and J is TRBJ1-6; possibly TRBD1 for D (6 bases). V lost 3 bases, J lost 6 bases, and 9 bases lay in between. Germline CDR1 LNHDA, CDR2 SQIVND (reference sequence). The CDR3 runs to 14 residues. The CDR3 is CASSIVGGNSPLHF. CDR3 coding DNA: TGTGCCAGTAGTATTGTAGGGGGTAATTCACCCCTCCACTTT.

This clone was found once. This chain uses TRBV29-1 with TRBJ1-4; D is ambiguous. CDR3 size: 11 residues. Germline V gene lookup returns CDR1 SQVTM and CDR2 ANQGSEA. V was clipped by 7 bases and J by 1 base, with 4 bases between them. CDR3 DNA sequence: TGCAGCGGGGGAACTAATGAAAAACTGTTTTTT. Amino acid sequence: CSGGTNEKLFF.

The rearrangement joins TRBV7-9 to TRBJ2-1; D not certain. This CDR3 is built from 13 residues. With 2 bases removed from V and 4 bases from J, the gap between germline ends came to 6 bases. Germline-derived CDR1 and CDR2 are SEHNR and FQNEAQ (reference sequence). This CDR3 is CASSLSQYNEQFF. CDR3 coding DNA: TGTGCCAGCAGCTTATCACAGTACAATGAGCAGTTCTTC.

The V and J genes are TRBV6-5 and TRBJ2-5; the match to TRBD2 covers 8 bases. After removal of 2 bases from V and 4 bases from J, the junction contained 9 bases not matched to a gene. This CDR3 region has 16 residues. Looked up from germline, CDR1 is MNHEY and CDR2 is SVGAGI. As DNA, the CDR3 is TGTGCCAGCAGTTACGACGGGGGGGCCGCTAGAGAGACCCAGTACTTC. Its translation is CASSYDGGAARETQYF.

This chain links TRBV18 with TRBJ1-4; 8 bases match TRBD1. There are 14 residues in the CDR3. Trimming at V came to 1 base and at J to 8 bases, leaving 3 bases not matched to a gene. CDR1 KGHSH and CDR2 LQKENI come from the germline V gene. CDR3 sequence (DNA): TGTGCCAGCTCACCACAGGGGACAGGCGAAAAACTGTTTTTT. As protein: CASSPQGTGEKLFF. The variable domain in full, completed from reference TRBV18 and TRBJ1-4, reads NAGVMQNPRHLVRRRGQEARLRCSPMKGHSHVYWYRQLPEEGLKFMVYLQKENIIDESGMPKERFSAEFPKEGPSILRIQQVVRGDSAAYFCASSPQGTGEKLFFGSGTQLSVL.

The chain employs TRBV2 and TRBJ2-3, with D unresolved. Germline CDR1 SNHLY, CDR2 FYNNEI. V lost 7 bases and J 1 base, leaving 9 bases between the germline ends. The CDR3 runs to 13 residues. In nucleotides, the CDR3 is TGTGCCAGCATGATGGCGGGCACAGATACGCAGTATTTT. Protein: CASMMAGTDTQYF.

J is TRBJ1-1 and V is TRBV5-1; no reliable D call. From germline, CDR1 is SGHRS and CDR2 YFSETQ. The CDR3 spans 14 residues. The V end was cut by 3 bases, the J end by 1 base, with 10 bases between. CDR3 coding DNA: TGCGCCAGCAGCTGGAGCCCAGCGAACACTGAAGCTTTCTTT. Its translation is CASSWSPANTEAFF.

The rearrangement uses TRBV13 and TRBJ1-6, with 11 positions matching TRBD1. J was trimmed by 6 bases and V by 2 bases; bases with no gene match: 9. Germline CDR1 and CDR2: PRHDT and FYEKMQ (reference sequence). CDR3 length equals 18 residues. The CDR3 bases are TGTGCCAGCAGCTTACTGTCGGACAGGGGGCGAGGTAATTCACCCCTCCACTTT. Protein sequence: CASSLLSDRGRGNSPLHF.

The rearrangement uses TRBV11-2 and TRBJ2-5; D gene unclear. CDR3 length: 13 residues. The V and J ends lost 4 bases and 0 bases respectively, with 6 bases between them. Germline CDR1 is SGHAT and CDR2 is FQNNGV. The DNA for the CDR3 is TGTGCCAGCAGCTCCAGCTACCAAGAGACCCAGTACTTC. Its protein is CASSSSYQETQYF. The full variable domain, rest sourced from reference TRBV11-2 and TRBJ2-5, is EAGVAQSPRYKIIEKRQSVAFWCNPISGHATLYWYQQILGQGPKLLIQFQNNGVVDDSQLPKDRFSAERLKGVDSTLKIQPAKLEDSAVYLCASSSSYQETQYFGPGTRLLVL.